These 27 T cell receptor beta chains originate from one sample sequenced in a study of shared clonotypes between healthy human individuals. The table came from immunoSEQ multiplex PCR; TCRdb's copy has only in-frame clones and leaves some out. The sample records about 590,000 clones, roughly 96% being singletons. Positively selected for CCR7, the CD45RO-negative cells used as naive CD8 cells excluded terminally differentiated effector memory CD45RA+ cells. What was sequenced was naive CD8+ T cells sorted from blood. Every receptor here comes from a woman under 40 in good health.

The chain uses TRBV27 and TRBJ2-5; TRBD1 matches at 10 bases. Germline V lookup: CDR1 MNHEY, CDR2 SMNVEV (reference sequence). The CDR3 spans 13 residues. Trimming cost V 6 bases and J 11 bases; bases outside gene matches: 9. The CDR3 DNA sequence: TGTGCCAGCAGACGGGGACAGGGGAGGGAGCAGTACTTC. Encoded protein: CASRRGQGREQYF.

This chain joins TRBV6-6 and TRBJ2-3, with 8 bases matching TRBD2. V dropped 11 bases and J dropped 2; count of bases not matched to a gene: 6. This CDR3 has 13 residues. Germline CDR1 is MNHNY and CDR2 is SVGAGI (reference sequence). CDR3 nucleotide sequence: TGTGCCTGCCGACTAGCGAACACAGATACGCAGTATTTT. This translates into CACRLANTDTQYF.

The chain uses TRBV7-2 and TRBJ2-3; TRBD2 aligns across 8 bases. The CDR3 has 17 amino acids. J was trimmed by 2 bases and V by 5 bases; bases with no gene match: 12. Germline lookup yields CDR1 SGHTA and CDR2 FQGNSA. The chain's CDR3 is CASSDGLLAGHTDTQYF. The DNA for the CDR3 is TGTGCCAGCAGCGACGGCCTTTTAGCGGGGCACACAGATACGCAGTATTTT.

The chain couples TRBV13 to TRBJ2-1; D gene unclear. Germline-derived CDR1 and CDR2 are PRHDT and FYEKMQ (reference sequence). V lost 4 bases and J lost 2, with 3 bases in between. The CDR3 spans 12 residues. CDR3 amino acids: CASSSPYNEQFF. CDR3 coding DNA: TGTGCCAGCAGCTCCCCCTACAATGAGCAGTTCTTC.

V and J are TRBV4-1 and TRBJ2-5; D unclear. The ends were cut back, 1 base at V and 2 bases at J, with 8 bases in the middle. This CDR3 has 14 amino acids. CDR1 and CDR2 from the germline V gene are MGHRA and YSYEKL. The CDR3 sequence: CASSQALQQETQYF. In DNA, the CDR3 is TGCGCCAGCAGCCAAGCTCTACAGCAAGAGACCCAGTACTTC.

The chain is built from TRBV19 and TRBJ1-1, with 11 positions matching TRBD1. Losses at the gene ends were 3 bases for V and 2 bases for J; bases not matched to a gene: 2. Germline CDR1 and CDR2: LNHDA and SQIVND (reference sequence). The CDR3 consists of 15 residues. This CDR3 reads CASSMGTGGNTEAFF. The CDR3 DNA follows: TGTGCCAGTAGTATGGGGACAGGGGGTAACACTGAAGCTTTCTTT.

The V call is TRBV9, the J call TRBJ2-1; 8 nucleotides match TRBD2. The CDR3 is 16 amino acids. Germline trimming cut 4 bases from V and 6 bases from J; bases unmatched to any gene: 12. Germline V gene data show CDR1 as SGDLS and CDR2 as YYNGEE. In nucleotides, the CDR3 is TGTGCCAGCAGCTCATCGGGGACTAGTGATTTCAATGAGCAGTTCTTC. Its protein is CASSSSGTSDFNEQFF.

CDR3 DNA sequence: TGTGCCAGCAGTCCGGGACAATCCTACGAGCAGTACTTC. Translating gives CASSPGQSYEQYF. The chain links TRBV25-1 to TRBJ2-7, with a weak D call TRBD1 (6 bases). CDR1 and CDR2 from the germline V gene are MGHDK and SYGVNS. This CDR3 has 13 amino acids. The V end lost 5 bases, the J end lost 1 base, and 9 bases lay between the germline ends.

The chain recombines TRBV5-1 with TRBJ2-7; tentatively, D is TRBD2 (5 bases). This CDR3 contains 13 residues. Germline V gene lookup returns CDR1 SGHRS and CDR2 YFSETQ. V was shortened by 2 bases and J by 2 bases, with 8 bases between the two germline ends. CDR3 sequence (DNA): TGCGCCAGCAGCTTAGGACTGCCCTACGAGCAGTACTTC. Translating gives CASSLGLPYEQYF.

The rearrangement joins TRBV6-6 to TRBJ2-7; 7 bases are a match to TRBD1. Trimming cost V 5 bases and J 3 bases; bases outside gene matches: 1. Germline lookup yields CDR1 MNHNY and CDR2 SVGAGI (reference sequence). The CDR3 is 12 amino acids. CDR3: CASSRDSYEQYF. DNA for the CDR3: TGTGCCAGCAGTCGGGACAGCTACGAGCAGTACTTC.

The chain couples TRBV2 to TRBJ1-2; D is ambiguous. Trimming took 4 bases from V and 4 from J, leaving 10 bases between them. Germline V gene lookup returns CDR1 SNHLY and CDR2 FYNNEI. The CDR3 totals 13 residues. CDR3 bases: TGTGCCAGCAGTGGAGATGTCACCTATGGCTACACCTTC. Its translation: CASSGDVTYGYTF.

The chain is built from TRBV4-2 and TRBJ2-7, with D perhaps being TRBD1 or TRBD2 (5 bases each). Trimming took 0 bases from V and 7 from J, leaving 16 bases between them. There are 15 residues in the CDR3. CDR1 and CDR2 from the germline V gene are LGHNA and YNFKEQ. CDR3 amino acids: CASSQDKGTGGEQYF. DNA for the CDR3: TGTGCCAGCAGCCAAGATAAGGGGACGGGTGGTGAGCAGTACTTC.

The V gene is TRBV19, the J gene TRBJ2-5; tentative D call: TRBD1 (6 bases). CDR3 size: 15 residues. The V gene's germline CDR1 is LNHDA and CDR2 SQIVND (reference sequence). V was trimmed by 6 bases and J by 0 bases, leaving 14 bases between them. DNA for the CDR3: TGTGCCAGTAGCACCGGGACATTGTACCAAGAGACCCAGTACTTC. Amino acids: CASSTGTLYQETQYF.

The J gene is TRBJ2-1, the V gene TRBV6-5; D unclear. The CDR3 is 10 residues long. Looked up from germline, CDR1 is MNHEY and CDR2 is SVGAGI. The CDR3 nucleotides read TGTGCATCGAGCTACAATGAGCAGTTCTTC. It yields the protein CASSYNEQFF.

The chain recombines TRBV28 with TRBJ2-2; 8 positions agree with TRBD2. Germline CDR1 and CDR2: MDHEN and SYDVKM. This CDR3 contains 16 residues. The J segment lost 1 base and the V segment lost 3 bases, leaving 4 bases of the junction unmatched. The CDR3 region has the DNA TGTGCCAGCAGTTTCCGGACTAGCCAGAACACCGGGGAGCTGTTTTTT. Its translation is CASSFRTSQNTGELFF.

This chain uses TRBV6-5 with TRBJ2-1; D is uncertain. V gave up 5 bases and J gave up 3 bases, with 14 bases separating them. CDR3 length equals 15 residues. CDR1 MNHEY and CDR2 SVGAGI come from the germline V gene. The CDR3 here is CASSRFLTGYNEQFF. For the CDR3, the DNA is TGTGCCAGCAGTCGATTCTTAACGGGCTACAATGAGCAGTTCTTC.

V usage is TRBV15 and J usage is TRBJ2-2; TRBD2 might be the D (7 bases). The CDR3 consists of 13 residues. The V end was cut by 6 bases, the J end by 7 bases, with 12 bases between. CDR1 is LNHNV and CDR2 is YYDKDF in the germline V gene (reference sequence). CDR3 DNA sequence: TGTGCCACCAGATGGGAGGGGGACGGGGAGCTGTTTTTT. Translating it yields CATRWEGDGELFF. Full variable domain (outside the CDR3, taken from reference TRBV15 and TRBJ2-2): DAMVIQNPRYQVTQFGKPVTLSCSQTLNHNVMYWYQQKSSQAPKLLFHYYDKDFNNEADTPDNFQSRRPNTSFCFLDIRSPGLGDTAMYLCATRWEGDGELFFGEGSRLTVL.

CDR3 coding DNA: TGTGCCAGTAGTCCCTTCAGCGGAAGCACAGATACGCAGTATTTT. Its translation is CASSPFSGSTDTQYF. This sequence joins TRBV19 and TRBJ2-3; TRBD2 is a possible D gene (5 bases). V dropped 5 bases and J dropped 0 bases, with 12 bases sitting between them. This CDR3 is built from 15 residues. Germline-derived CDR1 and CDR2 are LNHDA and SQIVND (reference sequence).

The chain carries TRBV5-8 and TRBJ2-2; D gene uncertain. The CDR3 covers 16 residues. Per germline, CDR1 SGHTS and CDR2 YDEGEE. Trimming pared 0 bases from V and 5 bases from J, leaving 14 bases between. CDR3 sequence reads: CASSLAALRETGELFF. CDR3 in DNA: TGTGCCAGCAGCTTGGCGGCCTTAAGGGAAACCGGGGAGCTGTTTTTT.

The rearrangement joins TRBV11-2 to TRBJ1-2; perhaps TRBD1 as D (5 bases). V dropped 5 bases and J dropped 0 bases, with 13 bases sitting between them. This CDR3 has 15 amino acids. The germline V gene has CDR1 SGHAT and CDR2 FQNNGV. Here the CDR3 reads CASSHTGKANYGYTF. CDR3 DNA: TGTGCCAGCAGCCATACAGGAAAAGCTAACTATGGCTACACCTTC.

The rearrangement links TRBV5-5 to TRBJ2-7, with TRBD1 identical over 8 bases. This CDR3 is built from 16 residues. After removal of 5 bases from V and 1 base from J, the junction contained 11 bases not matched to a gene. Germline V gene sequence: CDR1 SGHKS, CDR2 YYEKEE (reference sequence). The CDR3 DNA sequence: TGTGCCAGCAGTCCCCCTAGACAGGGGTTTTCCTACGAGCAGTACTTC. Amino acids: CASSPPRQGFSYEQYF.

The chain has TRBV7-9 and TRBJ1-3; a weak D match, TRBD1 (5 bases). Per the germline V gene, CDR1 is SEHNR and CDR2 is FQNEAQ (reference sequence). V was trimmed by 1 base and J by 2 bases, leaving 9 bases between them. The CDR3 sequence is 15 residues long. The CDR3 loop reads CASSLEGRAGNTIYF. CDR3 nucleotide sequence: TGTGCCAGCAGCTTAGAGGGGCGAGCTGGAAACACCATATATTTT. Combining the CDR3 with reference TRBV7-9 and TRBJ1-3 gives the whole variable domain DTGVSQNPRHKITKRGQNVTFRCDPISEHNRLYWYRQTLGQGPEFLTYFQNEAQLEKSRLLSDRFSAERPKGSFSTLEIQRTEQGDSAMYLCASSLEGRAGNTIYFGEGSWLTVV.

This clone showed up just once. The V call is TRBV7-9, the J call TRBJ2-2, with D tentatively TRBD1 or TRBD2 (5 bases each). Trimming stripped 4 bases from V and 7 bases from J, with 13 bases between. Germline V lookup: CDR1 SEHNR, CDR2 FQNEAQ (reference sequence). CDR3 length: 14 residues. The CDR3 DNA is TGTGCCAGCAGCTCATCGGGGCCACTCGGGGAGCTGTTTTTT. This translates into CASSSSGPLGELFF.

This clone was seen just once. This chain connects TRBV28 to TRBJ1-3, with no clear D. The germline V and J ends were trimmed by 5 bases and 8 bases, with 16 bases remaining between them. Germline V lookup: CDR1 MDHEN, CDR2 SYDVKM. There are 14 residues in the CDR3. CDR3 protein: CASSPPGIQDTIYF. In nucleotides, the CDR3 is TGTGCCAGCAGTCCCCCCGGGATCCAGGACACCATATATTTT.

The V gene is TRBV28, the J gene TRBJ1-5, with a weak D call TRBD1 (5 bases). In germline, CDR1 is MDHEN, CDR2 SYDVKM. This CDR3 is 15 amino acids long. The V and J ends lost 7 bases and 2 bases respectively, with 15 bases between them. The CDR3 DNA reads TGTGCCAGCAAGATTCCAGGGAATGGCAATCAGCCCCAGCATTTT. Its translation is CASKIPGNGNQPQHF.

This clone was observed a single time. The J gene is TRBJ2-7, the V gene TRBV28; 10 bases are shared with TRBD1. Germline V gene sequence: CDR1 MDHEN, CDR2 SYDVKM. The length of the CDR3 is 16 residues. After removal of 1 base from V and 3 bases from J, the junction contained 6 bases not matched to a gene. CDR3 sequence (DNA): TGTGCCAGCAGTTTATTGGGACAGGGGCTCCTCTACGAGCAGTACTTC. Translating gives CASSLLGQGLLYEQYF.

The genes are TRBV29-1 and TRBJ2-7; D ambiguous. The ends were cut back, 5 bases at V and 3 bases at J, with 11 bases in the middle. Germline V lookup: CDR1 SQVTM, CDR2 ANQGSEA. The CDR3 length is 12 residues. CDR3 amino acids: CSVIMTRYEQYF. The CDR3 region has the DNA TGCAGCGTTATCATGACCCGCTACGAGCAGTACTTC.